This is a list of T cell receptor beta chains from one sample in a study of spatial heterogeneity in lung cancer. TCRdb reanalysed the 5' RACE reads using MiXCR and keeps one entry per CDR3 protein. The table lists about 2,800 distinct CDR3 sequences, roughly 7% of them singletons. The source was normal lung tissue next to the tumor, collected at surgery. These receptors were obtained from a male donor with early-stage non-small cell lung cancer. Both conserved end residues are part of each CDR3. Each record gives: CDR3 protein, V gene, J gene.

CDR3: CSARDGTGNQETQYF
V: TRBV20-1
J: TRBJ2-5

CDR3: CASSSRQVATNNEQFF
V: TRBV27
J: TRBJ2-1

CDR3: CSASDRSYGYTF
V: TRBV20-1
J: TRBJ1-2

CDR3: CASSLQGAGEQYF
V: TRBV28
J: TRBJ2-7

CDR3: CASSRGGGNEQFF
V: TRBV28
J: TRBJ2-1

CDR3: CSGASQAKNIQYF
V: TRBV20-1
J: TRBJ2-4

CDR3: CASTPLDEGMITEAFF
V: TRBV12-3/TRBV12-4
J: TRBJ1-1

CDR3: CASSAGRGGYTF
V: TRBV6-2/TRBV6-3
J: TRBJ1-2

CDR3: CASSPDRHHNSPLHF
V: TRBV11-2
J: TRBJ1-6

CDR3: CASSPDTGRDTQYF
V: TRBV5-1
J: TRBJ2-3

CDR3: CAISGGTSGSGETQYF
V: TRBV10-3
J: TRBJ2-5

CDR3: CASSLGRQYNQPQHF
V: TRBV7-8
J: TRBJ1-5

CDR3: CASSKQGYGANVLTF
V: TRBV9
J: TRBJ2-6

CDR3: CASSYHEEKGTDTQYF
V: TRBV6-2/TRBV6-3
J: TRBJ2-3

CDR3: CAWSRLGLTGELFF
V: TRBV30
J: TRBJ2-2

CDR3: CAWSRLAMNTGELFF
V: TRBV30
J: TRBJ2-2

CDR3: CASSRRTGSSYNEQFF
V: TRBV6-2/TRBV6-3
J: TRBJ2-1

CDR3: CASSLTGDASGNTIYF
V: TRBV5-1
J: TRBJ1-3

CDR3: CASSPLNHYGYTF
V: TRBV5-8
J: TRBJ1-2

CDR3: CASSLQDLEVDTQYF
V: TRBV5-5
J: TRBJ2-3

CDR3: CASSFLGKAFF
V: TRBV12-3/TRBV12-4
J: TRBJ1-1

CDR3: CASIETSGGFTDTQYF
V: TRBV5-6
J: TRBJ2-3